This T cell receptor (beta chain) is drawn from a study of blood T cell repertoires in COVID-19. Study as a whole: The United States, Italy and Spain provided the acute and convalescent COVID-19 samples. Sources were T cells, B-cell-depleted T cells, or PBMCs; the material itself was cDNA or gDNA.

During active infection, Seattle patients enrolled and were then monitored through disease. Study processing details: Estimation of nucleated cell counts relied on the amplification of reference gene primers. Sequenced by immunoSEQ multiplex PCR; TCRdb stores in-frame clones only, minus some. The D gene and trimming were derived from the DNA, and the V and J assignments and clone size from that table. The sample yields 200,000 to 300,000 clones, more than 80% seen once. Sequences were obtained from peripheral blood. The sequence derives from a woman at least 80 years old with COVID-19, enrolled during active disease.

The CDR3 spells CASSQTPSGGPYEQYF. In DNA form, the CDR3 reads TGTGCCAGCAGCCAAACACCTAGCGGGGGGCCCTACGAGCAGTACTTC. This chain joins TRBV7-9 and TRBJ2-7, with 11 nucleotides matching TRBD2. From germline, CDR1 is SEHNR and CDR2 FQNEAQ (reference sequence). CDR3 length: 16 residues. V shed 5 bases and J 2 bases; nucleotides not matched to a gene: 8.